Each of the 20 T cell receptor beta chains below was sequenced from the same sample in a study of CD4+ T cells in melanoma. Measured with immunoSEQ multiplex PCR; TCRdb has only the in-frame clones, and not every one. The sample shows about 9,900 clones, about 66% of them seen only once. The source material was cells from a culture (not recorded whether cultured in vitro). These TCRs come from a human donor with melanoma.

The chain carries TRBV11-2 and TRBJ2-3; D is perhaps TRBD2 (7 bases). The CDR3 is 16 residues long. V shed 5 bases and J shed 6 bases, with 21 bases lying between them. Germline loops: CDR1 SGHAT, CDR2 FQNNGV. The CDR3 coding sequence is TGTGCCAGCAGCCGGCTTGAAGGGGGGGGGTTTGATACGCAGTATTTT. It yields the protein CASSRLEGGGFDTQYF.

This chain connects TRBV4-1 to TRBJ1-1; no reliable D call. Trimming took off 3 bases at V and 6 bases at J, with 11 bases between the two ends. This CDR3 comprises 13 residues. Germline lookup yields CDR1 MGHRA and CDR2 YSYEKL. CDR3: CASSHLVRPEAFF. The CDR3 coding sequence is TGCGCCAGCAGCCACCTAGTAAGACCTGAAGCTTTCTTT.

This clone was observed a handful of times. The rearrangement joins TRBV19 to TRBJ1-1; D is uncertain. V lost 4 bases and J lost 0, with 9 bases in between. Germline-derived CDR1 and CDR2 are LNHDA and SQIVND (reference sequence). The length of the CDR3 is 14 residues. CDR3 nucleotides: TGTGCCAGTAGTAAGGCAAGAATGAACACTGAAGCTTTCTTT. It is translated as CASSKARMNTEAFF.

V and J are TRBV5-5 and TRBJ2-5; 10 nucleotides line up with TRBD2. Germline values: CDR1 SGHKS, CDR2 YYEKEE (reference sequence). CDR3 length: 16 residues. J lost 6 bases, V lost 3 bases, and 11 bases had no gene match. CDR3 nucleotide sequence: TGTGCCAGCAGCTCTGATTTAGCGGGGGGAAAGAAGACCCAGTACTTC. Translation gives CASSSDLAGGKKTQYF.

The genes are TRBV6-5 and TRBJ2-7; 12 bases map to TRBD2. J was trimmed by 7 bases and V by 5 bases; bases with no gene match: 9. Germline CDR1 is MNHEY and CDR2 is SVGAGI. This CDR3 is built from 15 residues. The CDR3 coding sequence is TGTGCCAGCAGTCAAACCGGGACTAGCGGGTTTGAGCAGTACTTC. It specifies CASSQTGTSGFEQYF.

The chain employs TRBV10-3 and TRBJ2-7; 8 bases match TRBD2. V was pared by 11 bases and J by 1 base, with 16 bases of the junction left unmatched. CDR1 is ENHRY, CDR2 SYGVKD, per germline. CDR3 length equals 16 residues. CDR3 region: CASWAGGQSLSYEQYF. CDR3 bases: TGTGCCTCATGGGCGGGGGGACAAAGCCTTTCCTACGAGCAGTACTTC.

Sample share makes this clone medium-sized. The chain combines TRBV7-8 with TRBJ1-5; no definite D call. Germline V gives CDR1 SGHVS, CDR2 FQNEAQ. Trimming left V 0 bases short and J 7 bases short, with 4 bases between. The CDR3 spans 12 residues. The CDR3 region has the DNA TGTGCCAGCAGCTTAGCAGGACAGCCCCAGCATTTT. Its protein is CASSLAGQPQHF.

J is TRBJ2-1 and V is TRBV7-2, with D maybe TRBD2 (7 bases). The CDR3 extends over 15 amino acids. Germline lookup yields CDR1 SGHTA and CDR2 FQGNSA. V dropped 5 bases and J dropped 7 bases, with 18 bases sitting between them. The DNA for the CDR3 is TGTGCCAGCAGCCGGGGGGCAGGATCGAGGAATGAGCAGTTCTTC. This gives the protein CASSRGAGSRNEQFF.

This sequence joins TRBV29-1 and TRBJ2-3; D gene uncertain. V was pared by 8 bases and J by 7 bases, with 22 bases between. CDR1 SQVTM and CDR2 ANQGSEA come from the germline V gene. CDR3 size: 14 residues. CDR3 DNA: TGCAGCACTCGAGAGAGTGCAGCTTCTAATACGCAGTATTTT. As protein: CSTRESAASNTQYF.

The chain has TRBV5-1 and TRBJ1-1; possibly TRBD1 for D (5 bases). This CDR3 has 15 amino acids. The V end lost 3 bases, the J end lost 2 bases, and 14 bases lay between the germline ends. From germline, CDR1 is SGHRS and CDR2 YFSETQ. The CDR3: CASSSTGGFNTEAFF. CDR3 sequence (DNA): TGCGCCAGCAGCTCGACCGGGGGGTTTAACACTGAAGCTTTCTTT.

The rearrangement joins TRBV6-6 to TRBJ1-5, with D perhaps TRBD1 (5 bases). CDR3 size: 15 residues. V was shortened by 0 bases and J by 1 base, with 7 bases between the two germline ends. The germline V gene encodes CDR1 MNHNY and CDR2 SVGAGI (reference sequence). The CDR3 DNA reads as TGTGCCAGCAGTTACTCGAGGGACAGCAATCAGCCCCAGCATTTT. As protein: CASSYSRDSNQPQHF.

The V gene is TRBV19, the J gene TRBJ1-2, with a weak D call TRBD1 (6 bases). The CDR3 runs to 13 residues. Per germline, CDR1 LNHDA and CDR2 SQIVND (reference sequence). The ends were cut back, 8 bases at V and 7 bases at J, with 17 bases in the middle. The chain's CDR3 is CASSTGTTSGYTF. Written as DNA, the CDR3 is TGTGCCAGTTCAACAGGGACGACTTCTGGCTACACCTTC.

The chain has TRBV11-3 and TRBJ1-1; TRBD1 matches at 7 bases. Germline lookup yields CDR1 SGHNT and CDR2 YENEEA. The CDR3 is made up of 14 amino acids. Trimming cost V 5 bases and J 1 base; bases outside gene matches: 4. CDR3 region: CASSLQGGNTEAFF. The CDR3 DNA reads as TGTGCCAGCAGCCTCCAGGGGGGGAACACTGAAGCTTTCTTT.

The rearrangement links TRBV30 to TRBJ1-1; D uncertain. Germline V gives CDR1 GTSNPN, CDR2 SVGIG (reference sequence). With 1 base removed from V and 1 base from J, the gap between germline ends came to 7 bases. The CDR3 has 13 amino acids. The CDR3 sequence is CAWSAQPNTEAFF. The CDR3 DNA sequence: TGTGCCTGGAGTGCGCAGCCGAACACTGAAGCTTTCTTT.

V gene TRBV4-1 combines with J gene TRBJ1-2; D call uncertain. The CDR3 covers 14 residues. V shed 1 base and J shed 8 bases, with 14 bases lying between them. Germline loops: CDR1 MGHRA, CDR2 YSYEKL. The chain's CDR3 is CASSQVPREVGYTF. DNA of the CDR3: TGCGCCAGCAGCCAAGTTCCCCGAGAGGTCGGCTACACCTTC.

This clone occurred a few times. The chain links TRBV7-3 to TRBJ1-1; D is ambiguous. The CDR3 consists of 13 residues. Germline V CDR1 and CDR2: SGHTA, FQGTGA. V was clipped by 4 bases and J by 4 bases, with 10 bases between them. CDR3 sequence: CASSSRAGTEAFF. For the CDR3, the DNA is TGTGCCAGCAGCTCACGGGCAGGCACTGAAGCTTTCTTT. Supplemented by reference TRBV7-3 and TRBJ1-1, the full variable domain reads GAGVSQTPSNKVTEKGKYVELRCDPISGHTALYWYRQSLGQGPEFLIYFQGTGAADDSGLPNDRFFAVRPEGSVSTLKIQRTERGDSAVYLCASSSRAGTEAFFGQGTRLTVV.

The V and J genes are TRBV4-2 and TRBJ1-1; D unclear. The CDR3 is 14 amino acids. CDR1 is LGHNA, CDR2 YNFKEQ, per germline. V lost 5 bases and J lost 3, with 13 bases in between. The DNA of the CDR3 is TGTGCCAGCAGCTTCACGGTTCGGGACACTGAAGCTTTCTTT. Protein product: CASSFTVRDTEAFF.

The CDR3 spells CASSTAGLVRADTQYF. The CDR3 DNA is TGTGCCAGCAGTACCGCGGGACTAGTTAGGGCAGATACGCAGTATTTT. The chain is built from TRBV27 and TRBJ2-3; TRBD2 matches at 8 bases. The germline gives CDR1 MNHEY, CDR2 SMNVEV (reference sequence). The CDR3 spans 16 residues. V shed 5 bases and J 4 bases; nucleotides not matched to a gene: 11.

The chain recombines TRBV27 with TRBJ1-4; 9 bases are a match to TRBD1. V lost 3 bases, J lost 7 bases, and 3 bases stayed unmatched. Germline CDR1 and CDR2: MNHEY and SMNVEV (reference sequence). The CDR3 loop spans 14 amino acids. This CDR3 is CASSFDRGIEKLFF. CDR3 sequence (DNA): TGTGCCAGCAGTTTTGACAGGGGGATTGAAAAACTGTTTTTT.

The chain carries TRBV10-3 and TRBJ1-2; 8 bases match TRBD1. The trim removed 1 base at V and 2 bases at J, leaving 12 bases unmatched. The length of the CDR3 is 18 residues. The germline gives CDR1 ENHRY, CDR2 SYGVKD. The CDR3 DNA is TGTGCCATCAGTGAGTTCGAATCCGGGACAGGACCCAACTATGGCTACACCTTC. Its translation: CAISEFESGTGPNYGYTF.